This T cell receptor (beta chain) was recorded in a study of T cells in localized non-small cell lung cancer. Overall study results and limits: Appearance in adjacent lung was seen for a median about 60 of the top 100 tumor clones. Heterogeneity within the tumor remains possible, as just one region underwent sequencing. Prolonged overall survival went with higher T cell density in the blood. Uninvolved adjacent lung showed peak T cell clonality, exceeding tumor.

Produced via immunoSEQ multiplex PCR; TCRdb's table is partial and in-frame only. The sample consists of about 2,600 clones, around 26% of them appearing once. Relative to its sample, this clone is medium-sized. The antigen is not known. From germline, CDR1 is SGDLS and CDR2 YYNGEE. After removal of 5 bases from V and 7 bases from J, the junction contained 6 bases not matched to a gene. The CDR3 has 14 amino acids. The sequence came from an older male donor with stage II squamous cell lung carcinoma. This chain joins TRBV9 and TRBJ2-3, with TRBD1 matching 11 bases. This sample comprised lung tumor tissue, obtained before any cancer treatment. The CDR3 DNA reads as TGTGCCAGCAGGCCCGGGACAGGGGGAAATACGCAGTATTTT. Amino acids: CASRPGTGGNTQYF.